The 17 T cell receptor beta chains below all came from one sample that was sequenced in a study of follicular helper T cells after annual influenza vaccination. Data came from immunoSEQ multiplex PCR; TCRdb stores just in-frame clones and leaves some out. The table lists approximately 12,000 clones, 80% of them singletons, with around 3.3% in the top ten. Time point described: 2015-2016 season, pre-vaccination. Sequencing used CXCR5+ CD38- circulating T follicular helper cells from blood, obtained on the day of influenza vaccination. Subset: circulating Tfh, non-naive CD4+CXCR5+PD-1+ (ICOS+CD38+ or ICOS-CD38-). The receptors originated from an adult who received the influenza vaccine.

This clone was counted between two and nine times. The V gene is TRBV18, the J gene TRBJ1-2; no firm D call. The CDR3 runs to 13 residues. CDR1 is KGHSH and CDR2 is LQKENI in the germline V gene. Trimming removed 0 bases from V and 4 bases from J, with 6 bases in between. CDR3 nucleotides: TGTGCCAGCTCACCACCGGATGCCTATGGCTACACCTTC. Translated, it gives CASSPPDAYGYTF.

The chain joins TRBV7-7 to TRBJ2-5; tentative D call: TRBD1 (6 bases). In germline, CDR1 is SSHAT, CDR2 FNYEAQ (reference sequence). V shed 8 bases and J shed 3 bases, with 13 bases lying between them. This CDR3 spans 13 amino acids. The CDR3 loop is CASSLGQKETQYF. CDR3 coding DNA: TGTGCCAGCTCATTAGGACAGAAAGAGACCCAGTACTTC.

The chain has TRBV30 and TRBJ2-1; D not resolved. Germline CDR1 reads GTSNPN; CDR2 reads SVGIG (reference sequence). V dropped 2 bases and J dropped 4 bases, with 12 bases sitting between them. This CDR3 contains 14 residues. The CDR3 loop is CAWSRGGDYNEQFF. The CDR3 DNA reads as TGTGCCTGGAGTCGTGGCGGCGATTACAATGAGCAGTTCTTC. Combining the CDR3 with reference TRBV30 and TRBJ2-1 gives the whole variable domain SQTIHQWPATLVQPVGSPLSLECTVEGTSNPNLYWYRQAAGRGLQLLFYSVGIGQISSEVPQNLSASRPQDRQFILSSKKLLLSDSGFYLCAWSRGGDYNEQFFGPGTRLTVL.

The rearrangement joins TRBV30 to TRBJ2-1; TRBD2 aligns across 9 bases. This CDR3 spans 14 amino acids. The V gene's germline CDR1 is GTSNPN and CDR2 SVGIG (reference sequence). With V trimmed by 2 bases and J by 7 bases, 6 bases remained unmatched. As DNA, the CDR3 is TGTGCCTGGAGTCCGACCGCGGGGGGGAATGAGCAGTTCTTC. It translates to CAWSPTAGGNEQFF.

The rearrangement joins TRBV18 to TRBJ2-3, with TRBD2 matching over 13 bases. The germline CDR1 and CDR2 sequences are KGHSH and LQKENI. After removal of 6 bases from V and 2 bases from J, the junction contained 8 bases not matched to a gene. The CDR3 contains 17 residues. The CDR3 is CASSPGTSGTITDTQYF. CDR3 sequence (DNA): TGTGCCAGCTCGCCCGGGACTAGCGGGACAATCACAGATACGCAGTATTTT.

This chain links TRBV11-2 with TRBJ2-5; 7 bases line up with TRBD2. V was clipped by 2 bases and J by 2 bases; unmatched bases: 2. Germline V lookup: CDR1 SGHAT, CDR2 FQNNGV. This CDR3 spans 14 amino acids. DNA for the CDR3: TGTGCCAGCAGCTTAACGCGGGGGCAAGAGACCCAGTACTTC. It yields the protein CASSLTRGQETQYF.

The V and J genes are TRBV9 and TRBJ2-5; 7 bases map to TRBD2. From germline, CDR1 is SGDLS and CDR2 YYNGEE. CDR3 length: 14 residues. Trimming took 3 bases from V and 7 from J; bases not matched to a gene: 9. CDR3 residues: CASSELAGVGTQYF. CDR3 sequence (DNA): TGTGCCAGCAGCGAATTAGCGGGTGTGGGGACCCAGTACTTC.

The rearrangement links TRBV2 to TRBJ2-3; perhaps TRBD1 as D (5 bases). Trimming removed 5 bases from V and 10 bases from J, with 13 bases in between. The CDR3 has 12 residues. The germline V gene has CDR1 SNHLY and CDR2 FYNNEI. This chain's CDR3 is CASSKDKVAQYF. CDR3 DNA sequence: TGTGCCAGCAGTAAGGACAAGGTAGCGCAGTATTTT.

The gene calls are TRBV5-5 and TRBJ2-7; unclear D gene. The CDR3 runs to 15 residues. The V gene's germline CDR1 is SGHKS and CDR2 YYEKEE (reference sequence). V gave up 2 bases and J gave up 0 bases, with 12 bases separating them. The CDR3: CASSFIYGSSYEQYF. DNA of the CDR3: TGTGCCAGCAGCTTTATTTATGGCAGCTCCTACGAGCAGTACTTC.

In this sample, this clone turned up a few times. Written as DNA, the CDR3 is TGTGCCAGCAGCTCCTCCCCACAGGGCAATCAGCCCCAGCATTTT. Translated: CASSSSPQGNQPQHF. The chain couples TRBV27 to TRBJ1-5; D is possibly TRBD1 (5 bases). The germline gives CDR1 MNHEY, CDR2 SMNVEV (reference sequence). CDR3 size: 15 residues. V lost 6 bases, J lost 2 bases, and 14 bases lay in between.

This clone was seen more than once but under ten times. Within the sample, other DNA sequences also encode this same CDR3. The V call is TRBV28, the J call TRBJ2-5; 10 nucleotides align to TRBD1. CDR3 length equals 14 residues. CDR1 and CDR2 (germline): MDHEN, SYDVKM. The trim removed 5 bases at V and 4 bases at J, leaving 4 bases unmatched. The CDR3 is CASSPGQGRETQYF. CDR3 coding DNA: TGTGCCAGCAGTCCGGGACAGGGGCGAGAGACCCAGTACTTC.

The gene calls are TRBV5-1 and TRBJ1-2, with a tentative D call TRBD1 (5 bases). CDR1 is SGHRS and CDR2 is YFSETQ in the germline V gene. CDR3 size: 15 residues. V dropped 4 bases and J dropped 2 bases, with 15 bases sitting between them. The CDR3 bases are TGCGCCAGCAGCCGGTCCATCCAGGGCAACTATGGCTACACCTTC. Translation: CASSRSIQGNYGYTF.

The genes are TRBV6-5 and TRBJ1-2; D might be TRBD1 (5 bases). The germline gives CDR1 MNHEY, CDR2 SVGAGI. V was trimmed by 6 bases and J by 7 bases, leaving 12 bases between them. The CDR3 is 12 amino acids. CDR3 protein: CASSDRPVGYTF. CDR3 bases: TGTGCCAGCAGCGACAGACCGGTTGGCTACACCTTC.

This rearrangement joins TRBV30 to TRBJ2-2; no clear D gene. The CDR3 contains 11 residues. The germline V gene encodes CDR1 GTSNPN and CDR2 SVGIG (reference sequence). V lost 2 bases, J lost 6 bases, and 4 bases lay in between. This chain's CDR3 is CAWSQAGELFF. The CDR3 DNA sequence: TGTGCCTGGAGTCAGGCCGGGGAGCTGTTTTTT.

V gene TRBV9 combines with J gene TRBJ1-5; the D gene is possibly TRBD1 (6 bases). Trimming removed 4 bases from V and 6 bases from J, with 14 bases in between. The CDR3 extends over 14 amino acids. Per germline, CDR1 SGDLS and CDR2 YYNGEE. The DNA of the CDR3 is TGTGCCAGCAGCCGAGGGGGGGTTGGTCAGCCCCAGCATTTT. It specifies CASSRGGVGQPQHF.

This clone was counted once. The J gene is TRBJ1-1, the V gene TRBV5-1; TRBD1 matches 7 bases. V shed 2 bases and J 2 bases; nucleotides not matched to a gene: 9. CDR3 size: 16 residues. CDR1 SGHRS and CDR2 YFSETQ come from the germline V gene. This CDR3 reads CASSFSVGQANTEAFF. For the CDR3, the DNA is TGCGCCAGCAGCTTCAGCGTCGGACAGGCCAACACTGAAGCTTTCTTT.

The V and J genes are TRBV6-5 and TRBJ2-2; weak D call: TRBD1 (5 bases). Trimming shortened V by 7 bases and J by 4 bases, and 13 bases separated the two germline ends. Germline CDR1 reads MNHEY; CDR2 reads SVGAGI. The CDR3 consists of 14 residues. In nucleotides, the CDR3 is TGTGCCAGCATTACAGGACCCCTCACCGGGGAGCTGTTTTTT. Its translation: CASITGPLTGELFF.